The 21 T cell receptor beta chains reported below all come from one sample, sequenced in a study of CD8 T cells in acute hepatitis C reinfection. The repertoire was sequenced with immunoSEQ multiplex PCR; TCRdb's copy has only in-frame clones and lacks some. The sample has 2,500 or so clones; less than 75% are singletons. Time point reported: at least 347 days after estimated infection, following spontaneous clearance. Hepatitis C virus-specific T cells were sequenced directly ex vivo without in vitro expansion. General study points: Preferential TRBV04 and TRBV06 usage appeared in all groups and was not explained by the naive pool.

Source: HCV NS3-1073 tetramer-sorted CD8+ T cells from PBMCs, taken at follow-up. Source of these receptors: a man aged 40-55 years who spontaneously cleared hepatitis C infection.

The chain links TRBV7-2 to TRBJ1-5; no definite D call. Deletions cut 5 bases from V and 2 bases from J, with 10 bases between. Germline-derived CDR1 and CDR2 are SGHTA and FQGNSA. The CDR3 totals 14 residues. The CDR3 region is CASSRSARNQPQHF. DNA for the CDR3: TGTGCCAGCAGCCGCTCGGCGCGCAATCAGCCCCAGCATTTT.

This clone is termed large. The V call is TRBV27, the J call TRBJ2-2; no reliable D call. Germline lookup yields CDR1 MNHEY and CDR2 SMNVEV (reference sequence). The V end lost 5 bases, the J end lost 0 bases, and 13 bases lay between the germline ends. There are 16 residues in the CDR3. This CDR3 is CASSDMNHANTGELFF. Here the CDR3 DNA reads TGTGCCAGCAGTGATATGAATCACGCGAACACCGGGGAGCTGTTTTTT.

V usage is TRBV10-1 and J usage is TRBJ1-2; TRBD1 agrees at 7 bases. V dropped 3 bases and J dropped 4; count of bases not matched to a gene: 11. In germline, CDR1 is WNHNN, CDR2 SYGVQD (reference sequence). The CDR3 loop spans 16 amino acids. This chain's CDR3 is CASSDPRQGAPYGYTF. CDR3 nucleotides: TGCGCCAGCAGTGACCCGAGACAGGGCGCACCCTATGGCTACACCTTC.

In this sample, this clone turned up a few times. The J gene is TRBJ2-5, the V gene TRBV11-3; 7 nucleotides agree with TRBD2. This CDR3 has 17 amino acids. CDR1 and CDR2 (germline): SGHNT, YENEEA. After removal of 0 bases from V and 4 bases from J, the junction contained 11 bases not matched to a gene. The CDR3 DNA sequence: TGTGCCAGCAGCTTAGAGGTAGCGGCAGGCGGGGGAGAGACCCAGTACTTC. Residues: CASSLEVAAGGGETQYF.

In this sample, this clone turned up a few times. One end of the junction fails to match germline, which may point to a read error. The V gene is TRBV28, the J gene TRBJ2-5; D might be TRBD1 or TRBD2, each matching 6 bases. The germline V gene has CDR1 MDHEN and CDR2 SYDVKM. The CDR3 consists of 15 residues. This CDR3 is CASSLSLGGRETRYF. Here the CDR3 DNA reads TGTGCCAGCAGTTTATCATTGGGGGGCCGAGAGACCCGGTACTTC.

The CDR3 DNA follows: TGCGCCAGCAGCCGGGGGGACACAGATACGCAGTATTTT. It codes for CASSRGDTDTQYF. This chain joins TRBV4-1 and TRBJ2-3; D might be TRBD2 (6 bases). In germline, CDR1 is MGHRA, CDR2 YSYEKL. V was shortened by 4 bases and J by 2 bases, with 7 bases between the two germline ends. The length of the CDR3 is 13 residues.

The chain couples TRBV19 to TRBJ2-5; 8 bases agree with TRBD1. The CDR3 has 16 residues. Losses at the gene ends were 0 bases for V and 3 bases for J; bases not matched to a gene: 6. Germline-derived CDR1 and CDR2 are LNHDA and SQIVND (reference sequence). The CDR3 DNA reads TGTGCCAGTAGTATAGAAGGCGCAGGGGGCGAAGAGACCCAGTACTTC. Translated: CASSIEGAGGEETQYF.

There are a few counts of this clone. V usage is TRBV13 and J usage is TRBJ2-7; 7 bases are shared with TRBD1. The CDR3 extends over 13 amino acids. CDR1 and CDR2 (germline): PRHDT, FYEKMQ (reference sequence). V was clipped by 6 bases and J by 3 bases; unmatched bases: 5. CDR3 nucleotides: TGTGCCAGCAGTGAGGGGGCAGGCTACGAGCAGTACTTC. Translation: CASSEGAGYEQYF.

This clone was counted only a few times. The chain carries TRBV7-2 and TRBJ2-5, with no clear D. V was shortened by 4 bases and J by 5 bases, with 8 bases between the two germline ends. Germline V CDR1 and CDR2: SGHTA, FQGNSA. The CDR3 loop spans 12 amino acids. CDR3 sequence reads: CASSSLTETQYF. The CDR3 DNA reads TGTGCCAGCAGCTCTTTAACGGAGACCCAGTACTTC.

The rearrangement joins TRBV29-1 to TRBJ2-7, with 9 bases aligning to TRBD1. This CDR3 spans 12 amino acids. Trimming at V came to 6 bases and at J to 5 bases, leaving 5 bases not matched to a gene. Germline V lookup: CDR1 SQVTM, CDR2 ANQGSEA. As DNA, the CDR3 is TGCAGCGTCCGGGACAGGGTGGACGAGCAGTACTTC. The encoded protein is CSVRDRVDEQYF.

The rearrangement links TRBV9 to TRBJ2-1; D may match TRBD1 or TRBD2 (5 bases each). V lost 5 bases and J 8 bases, leaving 11 bases between the germline ends. Germline-derived CDR1 and CDR2 are SGDLS and YYNGEE. This CDR3 region has 12 residues. In nucleotides, the CDR3 is TGTGCCAGCAGGGGGGACGCTGATGAGCAGTTCTTC. Its translation is CASRGDADEQFF.

The gene calls are TRBV4-2 and TRBJ1-2; a possible D gene is TRBD1 (6 bases). Trimming shortened V by 3 bases and J by 7 bases, and 27 bases separated the two germline ends. This CDR3 has 18 residues. Germline V CDR1 and CDR2: LGHNA, YNFKEQ. CDR3 in DNA: TGTGCCAGCAGCCACCTATACAGGGAAAACGGGTTAAGGAGTGGCTACACCTTC. It translates to CASSHLYRENGLRSGYTF.

The chain joins TRBV6-5 to TRBJ2-5, with 11 bases aligning to TRBD1. Germline V lookup: CDR1 MNHEY, CDR2 SVGAGI. V shed 5 bases, J shed 5 bases, and the junction held 7 bases outside the gene matches. The CDR3 spans 15 residues. The CDR3 loop reads CASSTGQGAPETQYF. CDR3 in DNA: TGTGCCAGCAGTACAGGACAGGGGGCGCCCGAGACCCAGTACTTC.

V and J are TRBV7-2 and TRBJ2-6, with TRBD1 matching 7 bases. The length of the CDR3 is 18 residues. Germline trimming cut 1 base from V and 2 bases from J; bases unmatched to any gene: 8. Germline lookup yields CDR1 SGHTA and CDR2 FQGNSA. The DNA of the CDR3 is TGTGCCAGCAGCTTAGAGGGGGCCCTAGTCCCTGGGGCCAACGTCCTGACTTTC. Translated, it gives CASSLEGALVPGANVLTF. The full variable domain, with the rest looked up from reference TRBV7-2 and TRBJ2-6, is GAGVSQSPSNKVTEKGKDVELRCDPISGHTALYWYRQSLGQGLEFLIYFQGNSAPDKSGLPSDRFSAERTGGSVSTLTIQRTQQEDSAVYLCASSLEGALVPGANVLTFGAGSRLTVL.

The gene calls are TRBV9 and TRBJ2-3, with TRBD2 as a possible D gene (7 bases). The germline V gene has CDR1 SGDLS and CDR2 YYNGEE. Trimming removed 6 bases from V and 0 bases from J, with 14 bases in between. CDR3 length: 15 residues. Here the CDR3 reads CASKLGGGSTDTQYF. CDR3 DNA sequence: TGTGCCAGCAAACTAGGGGGGGGAAGCACAGATACGCAGTATTTT.

The genes are TRBV5-5 and TRBJ2-4; TRBD1 agrees at 7 bases. This CDR3 region has 16 residues. Germline V lookup: CDR1 SGHKS, CDR2 YYEKEE (reference sequence). The V gene end was trimmed by 4 bases and the J gene end by 9 bases; junction bases not matched to a gene: 16. For the CDR3, the DNA is TGTGCCAGCAGCCAAGAAGTTAACAGGGGCTGGGGCATTCAGTACTTC. Protein product: CASSQEVNRGWGIQYF. The entire variable domain, with the rest obtained from reference TRBV5-5 and TRBJ2-4, is as follows: DAGVTQSPTHLIKTRGQQVTLRCSPISGHKSVSWYQQVLGQGPQFIFQYYEKEERGRGNFPDRFSARQFPNYSSELNVNALLLGDSALYLCASSQEVNRGWGIQYFGAGTRLSVL.

V and J are TRBV1 and TRBJ1-2. TRBV1 is reported as a pseudogene. The CDR3 loop spans 12 amino acids. The CDR3 loop reads CTSSQSVYGYTF. Written as DNA, the CDR3 is TGCACCAGCAGCCAATCTGTCTATGGCTACACCTTC.

The chain recombines TRBV6-1 with TRBJ1-1; 7 nucleotides match TRBD1. The ends lost 5 bases at V and 4 bases at J; junction bases unmatched: 7. Germline CDR1 is MNHNS and CDR2 is SASEGT. The CDR3 covers 14 residues. CDR3 DNA: TGTGCCAGCAGTCTAACAGGGGTGGGCACTGAAGCTTTCTTT. Residues: CASSLTGVGTEAFF.

The chain couples TRBV6-1 to TRBJ2-5; D remains unclear. CDR3 length: 13 amino acids. The germline gives CDR1 MNHNS, CDR2 SASEGT. The ends were cut back, 4 bases at V and 1 base at J, with 7 bases in the middle. The CDR3, as DNA: TGTGCCAGCAGTGTCCAATTCCAAGAGACCCAGTACTTC. Translated: CASSVQFQETQYF.

The chain employs TRBV29-1 and TRBJ2-5; tentatively, D is TRBD1 or TRBD2 (6 bases each). V lost 6 bases and J 5 bases, leaving 13 bases between the germline ends. CDR1 and CDR2 from the germline V gene are SQVTM and ANQGSEA. The CDR3 loop spans 12 amino acids. Written as DNA, the CDR3 is TGCAGCGTGGAGGGGGATGGTGAGACCCAGTACTTC. It codes for CSVEGDGETQYF.

In this sample, this clone turned up a few times. The V and J genes are TRBV19 and TRBJ2-1; the D call may be TRBD1 or TRBD2 (6 bases each). The V gene's germline CDR1 is LNHDA and CDR2 SQIVND (reference sequence). V shed 3 bases and J shed 7 bases, with 16 bases lying between them. The CDR3 is 15 residues long. CDR3 nucleotide sequence: TGTGCCAGTAGTATTGGATCGGGGGCTGGAAATGAGCAGTTCTTC. This gives the protein CASSIGSGAGNEQFF.